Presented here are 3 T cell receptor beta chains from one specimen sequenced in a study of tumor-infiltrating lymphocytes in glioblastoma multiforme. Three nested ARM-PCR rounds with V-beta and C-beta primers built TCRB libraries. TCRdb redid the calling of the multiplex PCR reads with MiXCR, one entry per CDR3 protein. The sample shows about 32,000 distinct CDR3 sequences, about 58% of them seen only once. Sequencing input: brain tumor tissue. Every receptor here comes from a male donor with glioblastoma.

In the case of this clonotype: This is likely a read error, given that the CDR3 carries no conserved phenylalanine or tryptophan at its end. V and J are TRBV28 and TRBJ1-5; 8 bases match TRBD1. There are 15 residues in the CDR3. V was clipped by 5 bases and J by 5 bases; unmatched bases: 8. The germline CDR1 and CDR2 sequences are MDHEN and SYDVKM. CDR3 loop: CASSPGQGIHQPQHI. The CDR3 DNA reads TGTGCCAGCAGTCCCGGACAGGGAATTCATCAGCCCCAGCATATT.

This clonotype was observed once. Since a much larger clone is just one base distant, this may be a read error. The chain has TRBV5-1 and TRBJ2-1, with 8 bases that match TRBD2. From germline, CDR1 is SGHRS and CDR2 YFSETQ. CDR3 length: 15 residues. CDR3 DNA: TGCGCCTGCAGCTTGGACGGGACTAGTCTGTATGAGCAGTTCTTC. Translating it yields CACSLDGTSLYEQFF.

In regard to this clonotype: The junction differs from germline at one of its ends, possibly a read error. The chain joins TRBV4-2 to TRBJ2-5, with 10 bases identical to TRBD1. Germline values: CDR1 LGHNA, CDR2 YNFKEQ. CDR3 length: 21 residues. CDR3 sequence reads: CASSQEKIGTGESGGRETQYF. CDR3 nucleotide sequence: TGCGCCAGCAGCCAAGAGAAGATCGGGACAGGGGAATCGGGGGGGCGAGAGACCCAGTACTTC.